The 18 T cell receptor beta chains in this list originate from one sample, sequenced in a study of blood T cell repertoires in COVID-19. TCRdb's table, derived via immunoSEQ multiplex PCR, lists solely in-frame clones and lacks some. The data contain about 280,000 clones, 80% to 90% of them seen just once; the ten biggest clones take up about 4.2%. The source material was peripheral blood. These receptors were collected from a man between 40 and 49 years old with acute or convalescent COVID-19.

CDR3 residues: CSVGPRGLQTQYF. CDR3 DNA: TGCAGCGTGGGGCCCCGGGGGTTACAGACCCAGTACTTC. The J gene is TRBJ2-5, the V gene TRBV29-1; a possible D gene is TRBD2 (6 bases). Germline lookup yields CDR1 SQVTM and CDR2 ANQGSEA. This CDR3 comprises 13 residues. V was clipped by 6 bases and J by 6 bases, with 17 bases between them.

This rearrangement joins TRBV11-1 to TRBJ2-7; perhaps TRBD2 as D (7 bases). Germline-derived CDR1 and CDR2 are SGHAT and FQDESV (reference sequence). V shed 7 bases and J shed 1 base, with 20 bases lying between them. The CDR3 spans 16 residues. Here the CDR3 reads CASTPLGGQGSYEQYF. Here the CDR3 DNA reads TGTGCCAGCACCCCTCTGGGGGGGCAAGGATCCTACGAGCAGTACTTC.

The J gene is TRBJ1-2, the V gene TRBV3-1 (or the pseudogene TRBV3-2); D unclear. The CDR3 covers 14 residues. Trimming took 4 bases from V and 4 from J, leaving 13 bases between them. Germline V CDR1 and CDR2: LGHDT, YNNKEL (reference sequence). This chain's CDR3 is CASSPSVGSYGYTF. CDR3 DNA: TGTGCCAGCAGCCCGTCGGTGGGCAGCTATGGCTACACCTTC.

V and J are TRBV3-1 (or the pseudogene TRBV3-2) and TRBJ1-3; 8 bases are a match to TRBD1. Germline V gene lookup returns CDR1 LGHDT and CDR2 YNNKEL (reference sequence). The ends lost 6 bases at V and 0 bases at J; junction bases unmatched: 4. This CDR3 is built from 15 residues. CDR3: CASRHQGASGNTIYF. The CDR3 bases are TGTGCCAGCAGACACCAGGGGGCCTCTGGAAACACCATATATTTT.

The rearrangement uses TRBV10-3 and TRBJ2-2; 7 bases agree with TRBD1. V dropped 6 bases and J dropped 0; count of bases not matched to a gene: 7. This CDR3 contains 16 residues. CDR1 is ENHRY and CDR2 is SYGVKD in the germline V gene. CDR3 in amino acids: CAISLTGSTNTGELFF. For the CDR3, the DNA is TGTGCCATCAGCCTGACAGGGAGCACGAACACCGGGGAGCTGTTTTTT.

This clone was seen only once. The chain joins TRBV19 to TRBJ2-3; 11 bases match TRBD2. Germline lookup yields CDR1 LNHDA and CDR2 SQIVND (reference sequence). V was clipped by 1 base and J by 0 bases; unmatched bases: 3. CDR3 length equals 17 residues. CDR3 nucleotide sequence: TGTGCCAGTAGTATAGGCCTAGCGGGGGGCAGCACAGATACGCAGTATTTT. This gives the protein CASSIGLAGGSTDTQYF.

J is TRBJ1-1 and V is TRBV5-1; D perhaps matches TRBD1 (6 bases). V lost 0 bases and J 0 bases, leaving 15 bases between the germline ends. The CDR3 covers 17 residues. From germline, CDR1 is SGHRS and CDR2 YFSETQ. CDR3 region: CASSLGGGADMNTEAFF. CDR3 sequence (DNA): TGCGCCAGCAGCTTGGGTGGGGGGGCTGACATGAACACTGAAGCTTTCTTT.

V gene TRBV5-1 combines with J gene TRBJ1-4; tentatively, D is TRBD1 (5 bases). Looked up from germline, CDR1 is SGHRS and CDR2 is YFSETQ. V was pared by 0 bases and J by 4 bases, with 13 bases between. There are 16 residues in the CDR3. This CDR3 is CASSLAGRAFNEKLFF. In DNA form, the CDR3 reads TGCGCCAGCAGCTTGGCGGGCAGGGCTTTTAATGAAAAACTGTTTTTT.

J is TRBJ1-3 and V is TRBV18, with a tentative D call TRBD1 (6 bases). CDR3 length: 15 amino acids. V lost 5 bases, J lost 0 bases, and 11 bases lay in between. The germline V gene encodes CDR1 KGHSH and CDR2 LQKENI. The CDR3 nucleotides read TGTGCCAGCTCAGCCATACAGGGCTCTGGAAACACCATATATTTT. This encodes CASSAIQGSGNTIYF.

The chain has TRBV2 and TRBJ2-2; possibly TRBD1 for D (5 bases). Germline V lookup: CDR1 SNHLY, CDR2 FYNNEI. The V end lost 2 bases, the J end lost 6 bases, and 16 bases lay between the germline ends. The CDR3 runs to 16 residues. In nucleotides, the CDR3 is TGTGCCAGCAGTGAATTTCTCCCAGGGTTAGCCGGGGAGCTGTTTTTT. Protein product: CASSEFLPGLAGELFF.

The count of this clone is one. J is TRBJ2-1 and V is TRBV19, with TRBD2 matching 11 bases. Per the germline V gene, CDR1 is LNHDA and CDR2 is SQIVND (reference sequence). Unmatched junction bases numbered 2, after V lost 5 bases and J lost 2 bases. This CDR3 has 15 residues. The CDR3 loop reads CASSHSGGAYNEQFF. CDR3 DNA: TGTGCCAGTAGTCATAGCGGGGGGGCCTACAATGAGCAGTTCTTC.

The chain has TRBV6-5 and TRBJ1-1; no clear D. V shed 5 bases and J shed 7 bases, with 11 bases lying between them. The germline gives CDR1 MNHEY, CDR2 SVGAGI. The CDR3 has 12 amino acids. The DNA of the CDR3 is TGTGCCAGCAGTCTCCGAGGACTTGAAGCTTTCTTT. Protein product: CASSLRGLEAFF.

This clone showed up just a few times. The chain combines TRBV6-5 with TRBJ1-1; 8 positions match TRBD1. Germline-derived CDR1 and CDR2 are MNHEY and SVGAGI. The CDR3 spans 14 residues. The junction had 5 bases not matched to a gene; V was cut back by 4 bases and J by 4 bases. CDR3: CASSLTGVSTEAFF. The CDR3 DNA reads TGTGCCAGCAGTTTGACAGGGGTGAGCACTGAAGCTTTCTTT.

This sequence joins TRBV7-9 and TRBJ2-1; 7 nucleotides align to TRBD1. This CDR3 spans 15 amino acids. Per germline, CDR1 SEHNR and CDR2 FQNEAQ (reference sequence). Germline trimming cut 2 bases from V and 2 bases from J; bases unmatched to any gene: 3. The CDR3 reads CASSLRQGAYNEQFF. DNA of the CDR3: TGTGCCAGCAGCTTAAGGCAGGGGGCCTACAATGAGCAGTTCTTC.

J is TRBJ1-1 and V is TRBV29-1; D ambiguous. V lost 6 bases and J 0 bases, leaving 14 bases between the germline ends. CDR3 length: 14 residues. The germline V gene has CDR1 SQVTM and CDR2 ANQGSEA. CDR3 bases: TGCAGCGTGAGGAGGACGGTCATGAACACTGAAGCTTTCTTT. This encodes CSVRRTVMNTEAFF.

V and J are TRBV5-8 and TRBJ2-7; TRBD1 might be the D (5 bases). The CDR3 is 14 residues long. The germline V gene has CDR1 SGHTS and CDR2 YDEGEE. Trimming removed 3 bases from V and 4 bases from J, with 14 bases in between. The CDR3 spells CASSYRPHAYEQYF. The CDR3 DNA follows: TGTGCCAGCAGCTACAGGCCCCACGCTTACGAGCAGTACTTC.

This clone showed up just once. The chain joins TRBV10-1 to TRBJ1-1; D remains ambiguous. Germline CDR1 is WNHNN and CDR2 is SYGVQD (reference sequence). The CDR3 loop spans 12 amino acids. Trimming removed 4 bases from V and 2 bases from J, with 5 bases in between. CDR3 bases: TGCGCCAGCAGTGGACAAAACACTGAAGCTTTCTTT. This gives the protein CASSGQNTEAFF.

This chain uses TRBV7-8 with TRBJ1-1; possible D gene TRBD1, 5 bases. The CDR3 consists of 15 residues. Deletions cut 0 bases from V and 11 bases from J, with 19 bases between. Per the germline V gene, CDR1 is SGHVS and CDR2 is FQNEAQ. DNA of the CDR3: TGTGCCAGCAGCTTAGCGTTTGGGGCGGGGCCGGGGGCTTTCTTT. Translating it yields CASSLAFGAGPGAFF.